One sample yielded the 19 T cell receptor beta chains listed below, sequenced in a study of T cell responses to AZD1222 COVID-19 vaccine. Clones were sequenced by immunoSEQ multiplex PCR, and TCRdb holds only the in-frame ones, with some missing. The data show 100,000 to 120,000 clones, about 87% seen once. The sequencing used peripheral blood, collected on day 0 of AZD1222 vaccination. The receptors derive from an adult in good health.

The DNA for the CDR3 is TGTGCCAGCACCCCCGGGGTCCCAAAGTCTGGAAACACCATATATTTT. Its protein is CASTPGVPKSGNTIYF. The chain recombines TRBV3-1 (or the pseudogene TRBV3-2) with TRBJ1-3; D gene uncertain. Germline CDR1 is LGHDT and CDR2 is YNNKEL (reference sequence). This CDR3 comprises 16 residues. V was shortened by 7 bases and J by 1 base, with 17 bases between the two germline ends.

The gene calls are TRBV6-1 and TRBJ1-3; TRBD1 matches at 8 bases. CDR1 is MNHNS, CDR2 SASEGT, per germline. The CDR3 has 16 residues. J was trimmed by 1 base and V by 3 bases; bases with no gene match: 5. CDR3 coding DNA: TGTGCCAGCAGTGACCCGACAGGGGCATCTGGAAACACCATATATTTT. Encoded protein: CASSDPTGASGNTIYF.

A few counts support this clone. The chain employs TRBV7-9 and TRBJ2-2, with 10 bases that match TRBD2. V lost 3 bases to trimming and J lost 7 bases; unmatched junction nucleotides: 8. CDR1 and CDR2 from the germline V gene are SEHNR and FQNEAQ (reference sequence). This CDR3 has 16 amino acids. Written as DNA, the CDR3 is TGTGCCAGCAGCTTCGTACCGGGACTAGCGATCGGGGAGCTGTTTTTT. It specifies CASSFVPGLAIGELFF.

The chain uses TRBV2 and TRBJ1-2; D is perhaps TRBD1 (5 bases). V gave up 7 bases and J gave up 4 bases, with 10 bases separating them. The CDR3 contains 12 residues. The germline V gene encodes CDR1 SNHLY and CDR2 FYNNEI. This chain's CDR3 is CASIPDSYGYTF. In DNA, the CDR3 is TGTGCCAGCATTCCCGACAGCTATGGCTACACCTTC. The variable domain in full, completed from reference TRBV2 and TRBJ1-2, reads EPEVTQTPSHQVTQMGQEVILRCVPISNHLYFYWYRQILGQKVEFLVSFYNNEISEKSEIFDDQFSVERPDGSNFTLKIRSTKLEDSAMYFCASIPDSYGYTFGSGTRLTVV.

The chain combines TRBV19 with TRBJ1-1, with 7 positions matching TRBD1. Germline CDR1 LNHDA, CDR2 SQIVND (reference sequence). With V trimmed by 5 bases and J by 1 base, 4 bases remained unmatched. This CDR3 is 14 amino acids long. Here the CDR3 reads CASSFGQANTEAFF. CDR3 DNA sequence: TGTGCCAGTAGTTTTGGACAGGCGAACACTGAAGCTTTCTTT.

V gene TRBV5-4 combines with J gene TRBJ2-7, with D uncertain. CDR3 size: 11 residues. V gave up 10 bases and J gave up 0 bases, with 8 bases separating them. Germline assignment: CDR1 SGHNT and CDR2 YYREEE (reference sequence). The DNA of the CDR3 is TGTGCCTTTAAGAGCTCCTACGAGCAGTACTTC. Its translation is CAFKSSYEQYF.

The V gene is TRBV30, the J gene TRBJ2-1, with TRBD2 matching over 7 bases. The CDR3 spans 15 residues. Germline V gene sequence: CDR1 GTSNPN, CDR2 SVGIG (reference sequence). J was trimmed by 12 bases and V by 3 bases; bases with no gene match: 17. The CDR3, as DNA: TGTGCCTGGAGAGTGGGGGGGACTTACAATGAGTGGCAGTTCTTC. This codes for CAWRVGGTYNEWQFF.

This chain joins TRBV30 and TRBJ1-1, with a weak D call TRBD1 (6 bases). The CDR3 runs 15 residues. The V end lost 1 base, the J end lost 0 bases, and 12 bases lay between the germline ends. Germline-derived CDR1 and CDR2 are GTSNPN and SVGIG (reference sequence). This chain's CDR3 is CAWSGQAGLNTEAFF. The DNA of the CDR3 is TGTGCCTGGAGTGGACAGGCGGGGTTGAACACTGAAGCTTTCTTT.

This sequence joins TRBV11-3 and TRBJ2-7, with D hard to call. Germline loops: CDR1 SGHNT, CDR2 YENEEA. V was shortened by 4 bases and J by 6 bases, with 16 bases between the two germline ends. The CDR3 extends over 14 amino acids. The CDR3 bases are TGTGCCAGCAGCTCCCCAGGTACCTCGAGCGAGCAGTACTTC. Translated, it gives CASSSPGTSSEQYF.

The V gene is TRBV27, the J gene TRBJ1-2; 7 positions match TRBD1. The CDR3 spans 16 residues. J was trimmed by 0 bases and V by 2 bases; bases with no gene match: 6. CDR1 and CDR2 (germline): MNHEY, SMNVEV (reference sequence). CDR3 loop: CASSLGGQYSNYGYTF. CDR3 sequence (DNA): TGTGCCAGCAGTTTAGGGGGACAGTATTCTAACTATGGCTACACCTTC.

This sequence joins TRBV5-1 and TRBJ1-1; D remains unclear. Trimming removed 5 bases from V and 2 bases from J, with 10 bases in between. The CDR3 covers 13 residues. Germline V gene lookup returns CDR1 SGHRS and CDR2 YFSETQ. The CDR3: CASRLKLNTEAFF. The CDR3 coding sequence is TGCGCCAGCAGGTTAAAATTAAACACTGAAGCTTTCTTT. Full variable domain (remainder filled in from reference TRBV5-1 and TRBJ1-1): KAGVTQTPRYLIKTRGQQVTLSCSPISGHRSVSWYQQTPGQGLQFLFEYFSETQRNKGNFPGRFSGRQFSNSRSEMNVSTLELGDSALYLCASRLKLNTEAFFGQGTRLTVV.

The V call is TRBV21-1, the J call TRBJ2-3; TRBD2 reflects the table's D call only, with no check against the DNA. TRBV21-1 has pseudogene status. The CDR3 is 14 amino acids. Here the CDR3 DNA reads TGTGCCAGCAGCAGGACTAGCGGGACAGATACGCAGTATTTT. Protein: CASSRTSGTDTQYF.

The chain employs TRBV4-1 and TRBJ1-5; 7 bases line up with TRBD1. The V gene's germline CDR1 is MGHRA and CDR2 YSYEKL. The CDR3 totals 16 residues. V gave up 0 bases and J gave up 2 bases; unmatched junction bases: 4. The CDR3 DNA sequence: TGCGCCAGCAGCCAAGAAAAAGGGGGCGGCAATCAGCCCCAGCATTTT. Protein sequence: CASSQEKGGGNQPQHF.

The J gene is TRBJ2-7, the V gene TRBV4-1; TRBD1 matches at 9 bases. The CDR3 is made up of 16 amino acids. J was trimmed by 6 bases and V by 0 bases; bases with no gene match: 9. Per germline, CDR1 MGHRA and CDR2 YSYEKL. The CDR3 DNA reads as TGCGCCAGCAGCCAAGATGGGACAGGGATTTCGCGCGAGCAGTACTTC. Its translation: CASSQDGTGISREQYF.

CDR3 DNA sequence: TGCGCCAGCAGGCGGACTAGCGGTTTAACCGGGGAGCTGTTTTTT. This sequence encodes CASRRTSGLTGELFF. V usage is TRBV10-1 and J usage is TRBJ2-2; 10 bases are a match to TRBD2. The CDR3 spans 15 residues. CDR1 and CDR2 (germline): WNHNN, SYGVQD (reference sequence). V gave up 6 bases and J gave up 5 bases; unmatched junction bases: 6.

J is TRBJ2-7 and V is TRBV4-1; D may be TRBD1 or TRBD2 (5 bases each). V lost 1 base to trimming and J lost 6 bases, with 13 bases between them. CDR1 and CDR2 from the germline V gene are MGHRA and YSYEKL. The CDR3 is made up of 14 amino acids. The CDR3 region is CASSQGSWGSEQYF. CDR3 nucleotide sequence: TGCGCCAGCAGCCAAGGGAGTTGGGGGTCCGAGCAGTACTTC.

The count of this clone is one. The chain is built from TRBV12-3 or TRBV12-4 and TRBJ2-7; D assignment may be TRBD1 or TRBD2 (5 bases each). The CDR3 spans 13 residues. V lost 4 bases and J 0 bases, leaving 7 bases between the germline ends. CDR3 region: CASSYGGSYEQYF. The CDR3 bases are TGTGCCAGCAGTTATGGGGGCTCCTACGAGCAGTACTTC.

V gene TRBV28 combines with J gene TRBJ2-7; 8 bases map to TRBD1. The CDR3 has 15 residues. Germline lookup yields CDR1 MDHEN and CDR2 SYDVKM. With V trimmed by 3 bases and J by 0 bases, 4 bases remained unmatched. As DNA, the CDR3 is TGTGCCAGCAGTTTTACACAGGGGGGCTCCTACGAGCAGTACTTC. Translating gives CASSFTQGGSYEQYF.

This clone has just one count. The chain employs TRBV7-2 and TRBJ1-3; D unresolved. Trimming removed 2 bases from V and 4 bases from J, with 12 bases in between. This CDR3 has 15 amino acids. Germline V gene lookup returns CDR1 SGHTA and CDR2 FQGNSA. CDR3 nucleotides: TGTGCCAGCAGCTTAAGTTTGGTGGCCGGAAACACCATATATTTT. It yields the protein CASSLSLVAGNTIYF.